The 27 T cell receptor beta chains below were found in one sample sequenced in a study of cytomegalovirus exposure and HLA in healthy donors. Primers included in the PCR were 60 Vbeta and 13 Jbeta primers. The repertoire was sequenced with immunoSEQ multiplex PCR; TCRdb's copy has only in-frame clones and lacks some. The sample comprises under 110,000 clones, around 79% of which are singletons, and about 3.6% rests with the top ten. Sequenced: PBMCs. The receptors come from a man aged 55 to 70 in good health and CMV-seronegative.

The chain uses TRBV19 and TRBJ1-1; 7 bases map to TRBD1. This CDR3 comprises 13 residues. CDR1 and CDR2 from the germline V gene are LNHDA and SQIVND (reference sequence). Trimming cost V 1 base and J 11 bases; bases outside gene matches: 7. This CDR3 reads CASSIGKQGRAFF. CDR3 DNA: TGTGCCAGTAGTATAGGGAAACAGGGGAGGGCTTTCTTT.

The rearrangement uses TRBV5-1 and TRBJ2-5; 7 bases align to TRBD2. Unmatched junction bases numbered 11, after V lost 4 bases and J lost 5 bases. This CDR3 is built from 15 residues. Per the germline V gene, CDR1 is SGHRS and CDR2 is YFSETQ. The CDR3 DNA follows: TGCGCCAGCAGCCTACGGGAGGCCCTTTGGGAGACCCAGTACTTC. Its translation is CASSLREALWETQYF.

This clone was picked up one time. The gene calls are TRBV23-1 and TRBJ2-1; 9 bases map to TRBD1. TRBV23-1 is designated an ORF whose function remains uncertain. The CDR3 consists of 16 residues. Trimming took 4 bases from V and 1 from J; bases not matched to a gene: 5. The CDR3 DNA follows: TGCGCCAGCAGTCTCCGGGACAGGGAGTCCTACAATGAGCAGTTCTTC. This translates into CASSLRDRESYNEQFF.

This rearrangement joins TRBV6-5 to TRBJ1-4; 7 bases align to TRBD1. Germline loops: CDR1 MNHEY, CDR2 SVGAGI. The CDR3 is made up of 16 amino acids. The V segment lost 2 bases and the J segment 0 bases; nucleotides outside the gene matches: 3. The CDR3 reads CASSYGQAATNEKLFF. The CDR3, as DNA: TGTGCCAGCAGTTACGGACAGGCTGCAACTAATGAAAAACTGTTTTTT.

In regard to this clone: Other nucleotide sequences in the sample specify the same CDR3. This sequence joins TRBV5-4 and TRBJ2-5, with a possible D match to TRBD2 (6 bases). V was trimmed by 0 bases and J by 2 bases, leaving 8 bases between them. Germline V gives CDR1 SGHNT, CDR2 YYREEE (reference sequence). The CDR3 spans 14 residues. The CDR3 spells CASSLGRGQETQYF. The CDR3 nucleotides are TGTGCCAGCAGCTTGGGGCGGGGACAAGAGACCCAGTACTTC. The whole variable domain, remainder taken from reference TRBV5-4 and TRBJ2-5, is ETGVTQSPTHLIKTRGQQVTLRCSSQSGHNTVSWYQQALGQGPQFIFQYYREEENGRGNFPPRFSGLQFPNYSSELNVNALELDDSALYLCASSLGRGQETQYFGPGTRLLVL.

This clone appeared once. This CDR3 is CASSDSGKGTEAFF. The CDR3 coding sequence is TGTGCCAGCAGTGACTCCGGGAAGGGCACTGAAGCTTTCTTT. The chain links TRBV6-4 to TRBJ1-1; no definite D call. Per the germline V gene, CDR1 is MRHNA and CDR2 is SNTAGT. The CDR3 extends over 14 amino acids. The V gene lost 0 bases and the J gene lost 4 bases, with 9 bases spanning the gap.

The rearrangement links TRBV13 to TRBJ1-1; 8 nucleotides align to TRBD1. The length of the CDR3 is 14 residues. Germline V gene data show CDR1 as PRHDT and CDR2 as FYEKMQ (reference sequence). V shed 3 bases, J shed 3 bases, and the junction held 3 bases outside the gene matches. The CDR3 region is CASSFTTGDTEAFF. CDR3 nucleotides: TGTGCCAGCAGCTTTACGACAGGGGACACTGAAGCTTTCTTT. The full variable domain, in which reference TRBV13 and TRBJ1-1 provide the parts outside the CDR3, is AAGVIQSPRHLIKEKRETATLKCYPIPRHDTVYWYQQGPGQDPQFLISFYEKMQSDKGSIPDRFSAQQFSDYHSELNMSSLELGDSALYFCASSFTTGDTEAFFGQGTRLTVV.

This sequence joins TRBV7-3 and TRBJ1-6, with a possible D match to TRBD1 (5 bases). Germline CDR1 SGHTA, CDR2 FQGTGA. The V and J ends lost 5 bases and 7 bases respectively, with 9 bases between them. The CDR3 has 13 residues. CDR3 protein: CASSVGQNSPLHF. DNA of the CDR3: TGTGCCAGCAGCGTAGGACAAAATTCACCCCTCCACTTT.

This chain uses TRBV6-5 with TRBJ1-2, with a weak D call TRBD1 (5 bases). Germline assignment: CDR1 MNHEY and CDR2 SVGAGI. Trimming took 4 bases from V and 4 from J, leaving 13 bases between them. The CDR3 consists of 14 residues. The CDR3 coding sequence is TGTGCCAGCAGTTCCCCGGGACTCATCTATGGCTACACCTTC. As protein: CASSSPGLIYGYTF.

The chain uses TRBV10-3 and TRBJ1-2; no firm D call. This CDR3 contains 17 residues. The germline V gene has CDR1 ENHRY and CDR2 SYGVKD. Deletions cut 3 bases from V and 4 bases from J, with 21 bases between. This chain's CDR3 is CAISDLSRGEAGYGYTF. The CDR3 DNA follows: TGTGCCATCAGTGACTTGTCACGAGGCGAGGCGGGCTATGGCTACACCTTC.

The chain combines TRBV28 with TRBJ1-2; TRBD1 is a possible D gene (6 bases). This CDR3 contains 14 residues. V was pared by 4 bases and J by 5 bases, with 14 bases between. Per germline, CDR1 MDHEN and CDR2 SYDVKM. DNA for the CDR3: TGTGCCAGCAGTTCCACCGACAGGCCATATGGCTACACCTTC. Protein: CASSSTDRPYGYTF.

The rearrangement uses TRBV7-9 and TRBJ1-2; D is ambiguous. The germline CDR1 and CDR2 sequences are SEHNR and FQNEAQ (reference sequence). This CDR3 has 15 amino acids. Trimming removed 1 base from V and 4 bases from J, with 13 bases in between. The CDR3 region has the DNA TGTGCCAGCAGCTTAGGGATCGGGTCATCCTATGGCTACACCTTC. Encoded protein: CASSLGIGSSYGYTF.

The CDR3: CASSLTWNTEAFF. CDR3 coding DNA: TGTGCCAGTAGCTTGACATGGAACACTGAAGCTTTCTTT. The J gene is TRBJ1-1, the V gene TRBV19; D is ambiguous. Deletions cut 6 bases from V and 1 base from J, with 9 bases between. This CDR3 contains 13 residues. Germline V gene sequence: CDR1 LNHDA, CDR2 SQIVND (reference sequence).

This sequence joins TRBV4-3 and TRBJ2-3; 13 bases are shared with TRBD2. V dropped 2 bases and J dropped 3; count of bases not matched to a gene: 8. CDR1 is LGHNA, CDR2 YSLEER, per germline. The CDR3 runs to 18 residues. The CDR3 loop is CASSQFSTSGGETDTQYF. The CDR3 DNA follows: TGCGCCAGCAGCCAATTTAGTACTAGCGGGGGGGAAACAGATACGCAGTATTTT.

For the CDR3, the DNA is TGTGCCAGCAGCCCCCCCGGAGGGGAAAAACTGTTTTTT. Translating it yields CASSPPGGEKLFF. This sequence joins TRBV7-2 and TRBJ1-4; D is unclear. Per the germline V gene, CDR1 is SGHTA and CDR2 is FQGNSA. Trimming pared 5 bases from V and 8 bases from J, leaving 12 bases between. The CDR3 is 13 residues long. Full variable domain (remainder filled in from reference TRBV7-2 and TRBJ1-4): GAGVSQSPSNKVTEKGKDVELRCDPISGHTALYWYRQSLGQGLEFLIYFQGNSAPDKSGLPSDRFSAERTGGSVSTLTIQRTQQEDSAVYLCASSPPGGEKLFFGSGTQLSVL.

The V and J genes are TRBV14 and TRBJ1-2; D remains unclear. Germline V CDR1 and CDR2: SGHDN, FVKESK. Trimming stripped 1 base from V and 4 bases from J, with 13 bases between. The CDR3 length is 15 residues. CDR3: CASSQGWSTFYGYTF. The CDR3 bases are TGTGCCAGCAGCCAAGGTTGGAGTACTTTCTATGGCTACACCTTC.

V and J are TRBV9 and TRBJ2-3; TRBD2 agrees at 8 bases. Germline V gene data show CDR1 as SGDLS and CDR2 as YYNGEE. V dropped 3 bases and J dropped 5; count of bases not matched to a gene: 17. The CDR3 runs to 18 residues. The CDR3 DNA reads as TGTGCCAGCAGCGGGGCCAGCGGGGGCGCTCACCCGGGAGATACGCAGTATTTT. Translated, it gives CASSGASGGAHPGDTQYF.

The chain recombines TRBV5-4 with TRBJ2-3; 7 bases line up with TRBD1. The CDR3 loop spans 14 amino acids. V dropped 6 bases and J dropped 6; count of bases not matched to a gene: 10. Looked up from germline, CDR1 is SGHNT and CDR2 is YYREEE (reference sequence). DNA for the CDR3: TGTGCCAGCACCCAAGGGGACAGACTGGATACGCAGTATTTT. Its protein is CASTQGDRLDTQYF.

CDR3 sequence (DNA): TGTGCCAGCAGCCTCCGCCCAGGGGTATGGTCACCCCTCCACTTT. Amino acids: CASSLRPGVWSPLHF. V and J are TRBV9 and TRBJ1-6; D is possibly TRBD1 (6 bases). Per germline, CDR1 SGDLS and CDR2 YYNGEE. Trimming shortened V by 4 bases and J by 10 bases, and 18 bases separated the two germline ends. The CDR3 sequence is 15 residues long.

This clone came up once. The chain uses TRBV9 and TRBJ1-5, with D unclear. Looked up from germline, CDR1 is SGDLS and CDR2 is YYNGEE. V dropped 0 bases and J dropped 7 bases, with 11 bases sitting between them. The CDR3 runs to 14 residues. This chain's CDR3 is CASSVEGGKQPQHF. The CDR3 DNA follows: TGTGCCAGCAGCGTAGAGGGAGGGAAACAGCCCCAGCATTTT.

V usage is TRBV5-1 and J usage is TRBJ1-1; TRBD1 agrees at 8 bases. CDR1 and CDR2 from the germline V gene are SGHRS and YFSETQ. This CDR3 contains 14 residues. Trimming cost V 3 bases and J 1 base; bases outside gene matches: 2. The CDR3 DNA reads TGCGCCAGCAGCTCGGACAGGGAGAACACTGAAGCTTTCTTT. This translates into CASSSDRENTEAFF.

This clone turned up a few times. The chain couples TRBV5-8 to TRBJ1-3; D remains unclear. The germline V gene has CDR1 SGHTS and CDR2 YDEGEE. Between the trimmed V and J ends, which lost 3 bases and 0 bases, there was a span of 19 bases. The CDR3 runs 18 residues. CDR3 coding DNA: TGTGCCAGCAGCTCACCCGCGCCTTGGGCCAACTCTGGAAACACCATATATTTT. This encodes CASSSPAPWANSGNTIYF. The whole variable domain, remainder taken from reference TRBV5-8 and TRBJ1-3, is EAGVTQSPTHLIKTRGQQATLRCSPISGHTSVYWYQQALGLGLQFLLWYDEGEERNRGNFPPRFSGRQFPNYSSELNVNALELEDSALYLCASSSPAPWANSGNTIYFGEGSWLTVV.

V and J are TRBV30 and TRBJ2-7; 8 positions agree with TRBD1. The CDR3 sequence is 14 residues long. The V gene end was trimmed by 1 base and the J gene end by 3 bases; junction bases not matched to a gene: 5. In germline, CDR1 is GTSNPN, CDR2 SVGIG (reference sequence). Written as DNA, the CDR3 is TGTGCCTGGAGTGGGACAGGGTTGGACTACGAGCAGTACTTC. It translates to CAWSGTGLDYEQYF.

V and J are TRBV7-8 and TRBJ2-1; D gene unclear. The V gene's germline CDR1 is SGHVS and CDR2 FQNEAQ. This CDR3 has 12 amino acids. V shed 1 base and J shed 11 bases, with 9 bases lying between them. This CDR3 reads CASSLVRLQQFF. In DNA form, the CDR3 reads TGTGCCAGCAGCTTAGTACGACTCCAGCAGTTCTTC.

This sequence joins TRBV7-2 and TRBJ2-3, with 11 bases fitting TRBD2. Germline V lookup: CDR1 SGHTA, CDR2 FQGNSA. V lost 1 base and J lost 1; bases outside the gene matches: 7. The CDR3 has 18 amino acids. CDR3 protein: CASSLVVAGGIGTDTQYF. The CDR3 coding sequence is TGTGCCAGCAGCTTAGTGGTAGCGGGGGGGATTGGCACAGATACGCAGTATTTT. The variable domain in full, with the rest retrieved from reference TRBV7-2 and TRBJ2-3, is GAGVSQSPSNKVTEKGKDVELRCDPISGHTALYWYRQSLGQGLEFLIYFQGNSAPDKSGLPSDRFSAERTGGSVSTLTIQRTQQEDSAVYLCASSLVVAGGIGTDTQYFGPGTRLTVL.

This chain links TRBV7-2 with TRBJ1-2, with 10 nucleotides matching TRBD1. Looked up from germline, CDR1 is SGHTA and CDR2 is FQGNSA. CDR3 length: 15 residues. Trimming removed 5 bases from V and 3 bases from J; junction bases left unmatched: 6. The CDR3 protein is CASSPRTGGDYGYTF. In nucleotides, the CDR3 is TGTGCCAGCAGCCCGAGGACAGGGGGGGACTATGGCTACACCTTC.

The chain combines TRBV12-2 with TRBJ1-6; TRBD1 was called by the table and not checked on the DNA. TRBV12-2 is a recognized pseudogene. The CDR3 is made up of 16 amino acids. The CDR3 is CASRSPPGQSNSPLHF. CDR3 nucleotides: TGTGCAAGTCGCTCTCCCCCGGGACAGTCGAATTCACCCCTCCACTTT.